These T cell receptor beta chains were read from a single sample in a study of early stage breast cancer tumors. The data were produced by immunoSEQ multiplex PCR, yet TCRdb's version contains in-frame clones alone and is incomplete. Of about 41,000 clones in the sample, about 78% are singletons; the top ten hold roughly 7.2%. Material for sequencing was blood. The receptor source for this set is a person aged 50-59 years with breast cancer. CDR3s include the opening cysteine and the closing phenylalanine or tryptophan. The order of the fields is clone size, V gene, D gene, J gene, CDR3 protein, CDR3 DNA. A D gene is named only where the DNA matches it firmly. Some rows mark clone size as missing; the rest say once, few, many or name a class of expanded clone.

clone_size: few; v_call: TRBV18; d_call: NA; j_call: TRBJ1-2; cdr3_aa: CASSADSQYGYTF; cdr3_nt: TGTGCCAGCTCAGCGGACAGCCAATATGGCTACACCTTC
clone_size: NA; v_call: TRBV5-4; d_call: TRBD2; j_call: TRBJ2-5; cdr3_aa: CASNPGGSQETQYF; cdr3_nt: TGTGCCAGCAATCCCGGGGGGTCCCAAGAGACCCAGTACTTC
clone_size: NA; v_call: TRBV7-2; d_call: NA; j_call: TRBJ1-2; cdr3_aa: CASSFLGSGYGYTF; cdr3_nt: TGTGCCAGCAGTTTTCTCGGCAGCGGCTATGGCTACACCTTC
clone_size: NA; v_call: TRBV5-6; d_call: TRBD1; j_call: TRBJ1-1; cdr3_aa: CASSFDRVNTEAFF; cdr3_nt: TGTGCCAGCAGCTTCGACAGGGTGAACACTGAAGCTTTCTTT
clone_size: NA; v_call: TRBV7-3; d_call: NA; j_call: TRBJ2-1; cdr3_aa: CASSLKQNFSYNEQFF; cdr3_nt: TGTGCCAGCAGCTTAAAGCAAAATTTCTCTTACAATGAGCAGTTCTTC
clone_size: few; v_call: TRBV4-1; d_call: NA; j_call: TRBJ2-5; cdr3_aa: CASSHQTAGNSETQYF; cdr3_nt: TGCGCCAGCAGCCACCAGACGGCGGGAAACAGTGAGACCCAGTACTTC
clone_size: NA; v_call: TRBV10-3; d_call: TRBD2; j_call: TRBJ2-6; cdr3_aa: CAISPGLAGAGANVLTF; cdr3_nt: TGTGCCATCAGTCCGGGACTAGCGGGAGCCGGGGCCAACGTCCTGACTTTC
clone_size: NA; v_call: TRBV7-2; d_call: NA; j_call: TRBJ1-1; cdr3_aa: CASSPPSTEAFF; cdr3_nt: TGTGCCAGCAGTCCCCCATCCACTGAAGCTTTCTTT
clone_size: once; v_call: TRBV6-1; d_call: TRBD1; j_call: TRBJ1-1; cdr3_aa: CASSEGQAMNTEAFF; cdr3_nt: TGTGCCAGCAGTGAGGGACAGGCGATGAACACTGAAGCTTTCTTT
clone_size: NA; v_call: TRBV18; d_call: NA; j_call: TRBJ2-1; cdr3_aa: CASSHTTSSGEQFF; cdr3_nt: TGTGCCAGCTCACACACGACTAGTTCTGGAGAGCAGTTCTTC
clone_size: once; v_call: TRBV7-2; d_call: TRBD2; j_call: TRBJ2-5; cdr3_aa: CASSLVSGGALETQYF; cdr3_nt: TGTGCCAGCAGCTTAGTTAGCGGGGGGGCCTTAGAGACCCAGTACTTC
clone_size: few; v_call: TRBV10-1; d_call: NA; j_call: TRBJ1-1; cdr3_aa: CASSADSRTNTEAFF; cdr3_nt: TGCGCCAGCAGTGCGGATTCTCGGACAAACACTGAAGCTTTCTTT
clone_size: NA; v_call: TRBV5-6; d_call: NA; j_call: TRBJ1-1; cdr3_aa: CASSLESGTKNTEAFF; cdr3_nt: TGTGCCAGCAGCTTGGAATCCGGGACAAAGAACACTGAAGCTTTCTTT
clone_size: NA; v_call: TRBV13; d_call: TRBD1; j_call: TRBJ1-2; cdr3_aa: CASSHRQGMDGYTF; cdr3_nt: TGTGCCAGCAGCCATAGACAGGGGATGGATGGCTACACCTTC
clone_size: NA; v_call: TRBV7-9; d_call: NA; j_call: TRBJ2-1; cdr3_aa: CASSSQNGHEQFF; cdr3_nt: TGTGCCAGCAGCTCACAGAACGGCCATGAGCAGTTCTTC
clone_size: NA; v_call: TRBV7-8; d_call: TRBD1; j_call: TRBJ1-4; cdr3_aa: CASSQTGGNEKLFF; cdr3_nt: TGTGCCAGCAGCCAGACAGGGGGGAATGAAAAACTGTTTTTT
clone_size: NA; v_call: TRBV11-2; d_call: TRBD2; j_call: TRBJ2-1; cdr3_aa: CASSFGLADYNEQFF; cdr3_nt: TGTGCCAGCAGCTTTGGACTAGCGGACTACAATGAGCAGTTCTTC
clone_size: few; v_call: TRBV4-1; d_call: NA; j_call: TRBJ1-4; cdr3_aa: CASTPSPLREDEKLFF; cdr3_nt: TGCGCCAGCACCCCAAGCCCCCTCAGGGAGGATGAAAAACTGTTTTTT
clone_size: NA; v_call: TRBV29-1; d_call: TRBD1; j_call: TRBJ2-5; cdr3_aa: CSVAGTGGIGETQYF; cdr3_nt: TGCAGCGTTGCCGGGACAGGGGGTATTGGAGAGACCCAGTACTTC
clone_size: few; v_call: TRBV7-2; d_call: NA; j_call: TRBJ1-2; cdr3_aa: CASSPQGYGYTF; cdr3_nt: TGTGCCAGCAGCCCACAGGGTTATGGCTACACCTTC
clone_size: NA; v_call: TRBV21-1; d_call: NA; j_call: TRBJ1-2; cdr3_aa: CASSDNPDRINGYTF; cdr3_nt: TGTGCCAGCAGCGACAACCCTGACAGGATTAATGGCTACACCTTC
clone_size: few; v_call: TRBV5-1; d_call: NA; j_call: TRBJ1-6; cdr3_aa: CASSPVGGNSPLHF; cdr3_nt: TGCGCCAGCAGCCCGGTGGGGGGTAATTCACCCCTCCACTTT
clone_size: NA; v_call: TRBV7-2; d_call: NA; j_call: TRBJ2-7; cdr3_aa: CASSLDRSYEQYF; cdr3_nt: TGTGCCAGCAGCTTAGACAGGTCCTACGAGCAGTACTTC
clone_size: once; v_call: TRBV25-1; d_call: TRBD1; j_call: TRBJ1-4; cdr3_aa: CASSALTGVVTNEKLFF; cdr3_nt: TGTGCCAGCAGTGCCCTAACAGGGGTAGTGACTAATGAAAAACTGTTTTTT
clone_size: few; v_call: TRBV19; d_call: TRBD2; j_call: TRBJ2-3; cdr3_aa: CASSLLAGGMADTQYF; cdr3_nt: TGTGCCAGTAGCCTCCTAGCGGGGGGAATGGCAGATACGCAGTATTTT
clone_size: few; v_call: TRBV19; d_call: NA; j_call: TRBJ1-2; cdr3_aa: CASSTPLAGTGYTF; cdr3_nt: TGTGCCAGTAGTACCCCATTGGCAGGAACTGGCTACACCTTC
clone_size: NA; v_call: TRBV7-2; d_call: TRBD1; j_call: TRBJ2-7; cdr3_aa: CASSWGTGTYEQYF; cdr3_nt: TGTGCCAGCAGCTGGGGGACAGGGACCTACGAGCAGTACTTC
clone_size: NA; v_call: TRBV27; d_call: NA; j_call: TRBJ1-1; cdr3_aa: CASTTVGGGWTEAFF; cdr3_nt: TGTGCCAGCACTACGGTGGGGGGAGGGTGGACTGAAGCTTTCTTT
clone_size: NA; v_call: TRBV28; d_call: TRBD1; j_call: TRBJ1-4; cdr3_aa: CASSFQQGAEKLFF; cdr3_nt: TGTGCCAGCAGTTTCCAACAGGGGGCTGAAAAACTGTTTTTT
clone_size: NA; v_call: TRBV7-2; d_call: TRBD1; j_call: TRBJ1-2; cdr3_aa: CASTTPTGTYGYTF; cdr3_nt: TGTGCCAGCACCACCCCGACAGGGACCTATGGCTACACCTTC
clone_size: once; v_call: TRBV6-5; d_call: NA; j_call: TRBJ1-1; cdr3_aa: CASSYSRGGTEAFF; cdr3_nt: TGTGCCAGCAGTTACTCTAGGGGTGGCACTGAAGCTTTCTTT
clone_size: NA; v_call: TRBV6-6; d_call: TRBD1; j_call: TRBJ1-3; cdr3_aa: CASRVTGDNSGNTIYF; cdr3_nt: TGTGCCAGCAGGGTAACAGGGGACAACTCTGGAAACACCATATATTTT
clone_size: NA; v_call: TRBV5-5; d_call: NA; j_call: TRBJ1-3; cdr3_aa: CASSWTSGGVDTIYF; cdr3_nt: TGTGCCAGCAGCTGGACGAGTGGGGGCGTTGACACCATATATTTT
clone_size: NA; v_call: TRBV7-2; d_call: NA; j_call: TRBJ1-1; cdr3_aa: CASSLVREAFF; cdr3_nt: TGTGCCAGCAGCTTAGTCCGGGAGGCTTTCTTT
clone_size: NA; v_call: TRBV18; d_call: TRBD2; j_call: TRBJ2-5; cdr3_aa: CASSPGLAEETQYF; cdr3_nt: TGTGCCAGCTCACCCGGACTAGCGGAAGAGACCCAGTACTTC
clone_size: NA; v_call: TRBV10-3; d_call: TRBD2; j_call: TRBJ2-5; cdr3_aa: CAIKGASGSQETQYF; cdr3_nt: TGTGCCATAAAGGGTGCTAGCGGGAGTCAAGAGACCCAGTACTTC
clone_size: NA; v_call: TRBV10-3; d_call: TRBD1; j_call: TRBJ1-2; cdr3_aa: CAILGQDNYGYTF; cdr3_nt: TGTGCCATCCTCGGACAGGATAACTATGGCTACACCTTC
clone_size: NA; v_call: TRBV4-1; d_call: NA; j_call: TRBJ1-2; cdr3_aa: CASSQTPVREGGGYTF; cdr3_nt: TGCGCCAGCAGCCAAACACCGGTTCGGGAAGGGGGTGGCTACACCTTC
clone_size: NA; v_call: TRBV2; d_call: TRBD1; j_call: TRBJ1-5; cdr3_aa: CASCRQGGQPQHF; cdr3_nt: TGTGCCAGTTGCCGACAGGGCGGTCAGCCCCAGCATTTT
clone_size: NA; v_call: TRBV6-5; d_call: NA; j_call: TRBJ2-3; cdr3_aa: CASEGADTQYF; cdr3_nt: TGTGCCAGCGAAGGGGCAGATACGCAGTATTTT
clone_size: once; v_call: TRBV5-1; d_call: TRBD2; j_call: TRBJ2-2; cdr3_aa: CASSWTSGSGSGELFF; cdr3_nt: TGCGCCAGCAGCTGGACTAGCGGGAGTGGTTCCGGGGAGCTGTTTTTT
clone_size: NA; v_call: TRBV7-2; d_call: TRBD2; j_call: TRBJ2-1; cdr3_aa: CASSSSGGAYNEQFF; cdr3_nt: TGTGCCAGCAGCTCTAGCGGGGGGGCCTACAATGAGCAGTTCTTC
clone_size: few; v_call: TRBV19; d_call: NA; j_call: TRBJ1-2; cdr3_aa: CASGEKPNYGYTF; cdr3_nt: TGTGCCAGTGGAGAGAAGCCTAACTATGGCTACACCTTC